These T cell receptor beta chains were read from a single sample in a study of blood T cell repertoires in COVID-19. TCRdb's copy holds only in-frame clones and misses some; the assay was immunoSEQ multiplex PCR. The sample records about 120,000 clones, more than 70% being singletons. The sequencing input was peripheral blood. Every receptor here comes from a woman in her seventies who had recovered from COVID-19. Each CDR3 is given with its conserved first and last residue. D genes are given only for firm matches. Only some rows state a clone size, as once, few, many or a class for expanded clones.

V gene	clone size	D gene	J gene	CDR3 DNA	CDR3 protein
TRBV15	NA	NA	TRBJ1-3	TGTGCCACCAGCAGACCGGGAGCTGGAAACACCATATATTTT	CATSRPGAGNTIYF
TRBV7-3	NA	NA	TRBJ1-1	TGTGCCAGCAGCTTAAACAGGGCCCAGATGAACACTGAAGCTTTCTTT	CASSLNRAQMNTEAFF
TRBV7-2	NA	TRBD1	TRBJ2-5	TGTGCCAGCAGCGCGGGGACAGGGGGGACCCAGTACTTC	CASSAGTGGTQYF
TRBV2	NA	TRBD1	TRBJ2-4	TGTGCCAGCAGTGTAGGACAGGATCGAAACATTCAGTACTTC	CASSVGQDRNIQYF
TRBV6-2/TRBV6-3	NA	TRBD2	TRBJ2-2	TGTGCCAGCAGTTACGGGGGTAGCGGGGGAAAGACCGGGGAGCTGTTTTTT	CASSYGGSGGKTGELFF
TRBV12-3/TRBV12-4	NA	NA	TRBJ1-5	TGTGCCAGCAGTTTTTTGGGGAGCCAGCCCCAGCATTTT	CASSFLGSQPQHF
TRBV2	NA	TRBD1	TRBJ1-6	TGTGCCAGCAGTTGGGACAGCTATAATTCACCCCTCCACTTT	CASSWDSYNSPLHF
TRBV7-2	few	NA	TRBJ1-3	TGTGCCAGCAGCTTTCAGGGGACACCGAACTCTGGAAACACCATATATTTT	CASSFQGTPNSGNTIYF
TRBV11-2	NA	NA	TRBJ1-3	TGTGCCAGCAGCTTAGTGAGCGGGGCTGGAAACACCATATATTTT	CASSLVSGAGNTIYF
TRBV19	NA	NA	TRBJ2-2	TGTGCCAGTGGGAGGCGGAGTACTCCCCTGGGTGGCACCGGGGAGCTGTTTTTT	CASGRRSTPLGGTGELFF
TRBV15	NA	TRBD1	TRBJ1-2	TGTGCCACCAGCAGGACCGGGACAGGGCCCAGTTTCCCCACCTTC	CATSRTGTGPSFPTF
TRBV6-5	NA	TRBD1	TRBJ2-1	TGTGCCAGCAGTTTCCGACAGGGGGTGTACAATGAGCAGTTCTTC	CASSFRQGVYNEQFF
TRBV7-9	NA	NA	TRBJ2-3	TGTGCCAGCAGGCGGTCGGGCACAGATACGCAGTATTTT	CASRRSGTDTQYF
TRBV25-1	NA	NA	TRBJ1-6	TGTGCCAGCAGTGAAAATTTGGCAGATAATTCACCCCTCCACTTT	CASSENLADNSPLHF
TRBV5-1	NA	NA	TRBJ1-1	TGCGCCAGCAGCAGGGACATTGGTACTGAAGCTTTCTTT	CASSRDIGTEAFF
TRBV6-2/TRBV6-3	NA	TRBD1	TRBJ1-2	TGTGCCAGCAGTCTTCGACGGACAGGGCCTTCAAACTATGGCTACACCTTC	CASSLRRTGPSNYGYTF
TRBV5-1	once	TRBD1	TRBJ2-7	TGCGCCAGCAGCTCGGGACAGGGGGTTCCCTACGAGCAGTACTTC	CASSSGQGVPYEQYF
TRBV4-1	NA	TRBD1	TRBJ1-1	TGCGCCAGCGGGGACAGGAGGAACACTGAAGCTTTCTTT	CASGDRRNTEAFF
TRBV18	NA	NA	TRBJ1-1	TGTGCCAGCTCACCACCCGACAGACATGAAGCTTTCTTT	CASSPPDRHEAFF
TRBV9	NA	TRBD1	TRBJ1-6	TGTGCCAGCAGCTCCAGGTCAGGGGGCGGGTCACCCCTCCACTTT	CASSSRSGGGSPLHF
TRBV4-3	NA	NA	TRBJ1-4	TGCGCCAGCAGCCAAGAACATCGGGGGGCCGGTGAAAAACTGTTTTTT	CASSQEHRGAGEKLFF
TRBV27	NA	TRBD2	TRBJ2-1	TGTGCCAGCAGTTTGACTAGCGGGGTTTACAATGAGCAGTTCTTC	CASSLTSGVYNEQFF
TRBV6-6	NA	TRBD1	TRBJ2-1	TGTGCCAGCAGTCCCCGGGACAGGGGCGGCAATGAGCAGTTCTTC	CASSPRDRGGNEQFF
TRBV4-2	NA	TRBD2	TRBJ2-7	TGTGCCAGCAGTCCGACTAGCGGGGGGGCCTACGAGCAGTACTTC	CASSPTSGGAYEQYF
TRBV3-1/TRBV3-2	once	NA	TRBJ2-7	TGTGCCAGCAGCCGACCGACAGGTGAGAACTACGAGCAGTACTTC	CASSRPTGENYEQYF
TRBV19	once	TRBD1	TRBJ2-7	TGTGCCAGTAGTCAAGTGGACAGGACATTCTACGAGCAGTACTTC	CASSQVDRTFYEQYF
TRBV6-5	NA	TRBD1	TRBJ2-1	TGTGCCAGCAGTTACTCGGGACAGACTGAGCAGTTCTTC	CASSYSGQTEQFF
TRBV5-1	NA	TRBD1	TRBJ2-5	TGCGCCAGCAGCGCCCTGGGACAGGGCCAGACCCAGTACTTC	CASSALGQGQTQYF
TRBV20-1	NA	NA	TRBJ2-7	TGCAGTGCTAGTCAGGGGTACGAGCAGTACTTC	CSASQGYEQYF
TRBV19	NA	NA	TRBJ2-3	TGTGCCAGTGGGCTGAACAAGTGGGATACGCAGTATTTT	CASGLNKWDTQYF
TRBV20-1	NA	NA	TRBJ1-1	TGCAGTGCTAAAACGACAGCCGAAGCTTTCTTT	CSAKTTAEAFF
TRBV10-3	NA	NA	TRBJ1-3	TGTGCCTCGTACGAGGCAGGGGCAAACACCATATATTTT	CASYEAGANTIYF
TRBV24-1	NA	NA	TRBJ2-6	TGTGCCACCAGTGGATATGGGGGGTCTGGGGCCAACGTCCTGACTTTC	CATSGYGGSGANVLTF
TRBV30	NA	TRBD1	TRBJ1-4	TGTGCCTGGGGGACAGGCACTAATGAAAAACTGTTTTTT	CAWGTGTNEKLFF
TRBV5-1	NA	TRBD1	TRBJ1-2	TGCGCCAGCAGTCTGGAGGGCAGGGGGCTTAACTATGGCTACACCTTC	CASSLEGRGLNYGYTF
TRBV30	NA	NA	TRBJ1-5	TGTGCCTGGAGTGTACGAGACAATCAGCCCCAGCATTTT	CAWSVRDNQPQHF
TRBV4-3	NA	TRBD2	TRBJ2-5	TGCGCCAGCAGCCAAGAGCTAGCGGGGGGGCGTGCGGAGACCCAGTACTTC	CASSQELAGGRAETQYF
TRBV5-1	NA	NA	TRBJ1-1	TGCGCCAGCAGCTTACTAACTCAGAACACTGAAGCTTTCTTT	CASSLLTQNTEAFF
TRBV30	NA	NA	TRBJ2-7	TGTGCCTGGAGTGAGGCAGGTCCCTACGAGCAGTACTTC	CAWSEAGPYEQYF
TRBV6-5	NA	NA	TRBJ2-1	TGTGCCAGCAGTTACGGGAGGTCTTACAATGAGCAGTTCTTC	CASSYGRSYNEQFF
TRBV14	NA	NA	TRBJ2-7	TGTGCCAGCAGCCCCTACGCTGTCGGCTCCTACGAGCAGTACTTC	CASSPYAVGSYEQYF
TRBV6-2/TRBV6-3	NA	TRBD2	TRBJ2-5	TGTGCCAGCAGTACCCTAGCGGGAGTAGGTTACTTC	CASSTLAGVGYF
TRBV27	NA	NA	TRBJ1-1	TGTGCCAGCAGGGTGCAGGGGTGGAACACTGAAGCTTTCTTT	CASRVQGWNTEAFF
TRBV24-1	NA	TRBD2	TRBJ2-3	TGTGCCACCAGTGATTGGGGAGGGGATGGAGGAGATACGCAGTATTTT	CATSDWGGDGGDTQYF